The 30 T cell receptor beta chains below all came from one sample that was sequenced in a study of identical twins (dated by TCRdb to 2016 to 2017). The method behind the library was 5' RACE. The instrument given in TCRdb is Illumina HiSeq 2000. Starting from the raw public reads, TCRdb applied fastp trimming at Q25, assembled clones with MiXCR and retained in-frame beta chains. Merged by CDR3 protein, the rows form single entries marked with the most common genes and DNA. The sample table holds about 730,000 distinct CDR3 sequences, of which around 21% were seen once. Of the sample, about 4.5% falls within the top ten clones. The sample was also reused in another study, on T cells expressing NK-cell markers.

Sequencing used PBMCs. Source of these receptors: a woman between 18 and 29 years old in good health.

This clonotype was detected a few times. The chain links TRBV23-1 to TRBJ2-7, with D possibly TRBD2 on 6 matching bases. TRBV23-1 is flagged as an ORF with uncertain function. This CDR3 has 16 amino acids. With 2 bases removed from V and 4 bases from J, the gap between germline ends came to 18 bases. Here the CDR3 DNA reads TGCGCCAGCAGTCAACCCCAAGAGAGAGCGGGTTACGAGCAGTACTTC. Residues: CASSQPQERAGYEQYF.

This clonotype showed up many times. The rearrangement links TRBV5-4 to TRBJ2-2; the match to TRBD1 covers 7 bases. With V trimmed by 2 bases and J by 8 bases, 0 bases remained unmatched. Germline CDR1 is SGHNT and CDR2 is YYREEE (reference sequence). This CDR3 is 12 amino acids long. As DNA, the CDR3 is TGTGCCAGCAGCTTACAGGGGGGGGAGCTGTTTTTT. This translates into CASSLQGGELFF.

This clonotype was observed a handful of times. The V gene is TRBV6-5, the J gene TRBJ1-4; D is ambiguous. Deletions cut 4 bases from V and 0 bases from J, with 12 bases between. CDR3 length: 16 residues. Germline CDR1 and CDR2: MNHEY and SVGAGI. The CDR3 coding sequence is TGTGCCAGCAGTTCCGGCCGACTAGCAACTAATGAAAAACTGTTTTTT. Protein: CASSSGRLATNEKLFF.

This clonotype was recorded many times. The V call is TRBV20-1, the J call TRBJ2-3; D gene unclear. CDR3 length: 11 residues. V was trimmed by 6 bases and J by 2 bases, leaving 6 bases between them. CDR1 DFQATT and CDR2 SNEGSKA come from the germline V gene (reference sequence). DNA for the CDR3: TGCAGTGCCCACTACACAGATACGCAGTATTTT. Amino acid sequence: CSAHYTDTQYF.

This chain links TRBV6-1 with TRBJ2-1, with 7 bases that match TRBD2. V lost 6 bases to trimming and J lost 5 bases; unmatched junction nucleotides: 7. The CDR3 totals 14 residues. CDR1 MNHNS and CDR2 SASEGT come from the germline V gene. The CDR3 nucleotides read TGTGCCAGCAGGGATCTAGCGGCGAACAATGAGCAGTTCTTC. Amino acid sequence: CASRDLAANNEQFF.

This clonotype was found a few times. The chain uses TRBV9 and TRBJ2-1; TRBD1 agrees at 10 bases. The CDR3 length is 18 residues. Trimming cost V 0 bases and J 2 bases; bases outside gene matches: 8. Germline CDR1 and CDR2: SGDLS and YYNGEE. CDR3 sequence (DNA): TGTGCCAGCAGCGTAGGGACAGGGGGACCCCTTCCCTACAATGAGCAGTTCTTC. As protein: CASSVGTGGPLPYNEQFF.

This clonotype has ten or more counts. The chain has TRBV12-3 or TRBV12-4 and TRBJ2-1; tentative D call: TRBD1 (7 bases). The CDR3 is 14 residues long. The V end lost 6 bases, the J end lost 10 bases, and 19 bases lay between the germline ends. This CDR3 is CASRRGRGAQEQFF. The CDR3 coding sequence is TGTGCCAGCAGGCGAGGCAGGGGGGCTCAGGAGCAGTTCTTC.

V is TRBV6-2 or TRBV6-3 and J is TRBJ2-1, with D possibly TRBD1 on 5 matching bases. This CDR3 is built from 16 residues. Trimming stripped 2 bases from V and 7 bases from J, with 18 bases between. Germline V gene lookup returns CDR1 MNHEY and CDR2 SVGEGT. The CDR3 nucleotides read TGTGCCAGCAGTTACGGTCCAGGGAAAGTGAAGAATGAGCAGTTCTTC. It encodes CASSYGPGKVKNEQFF.

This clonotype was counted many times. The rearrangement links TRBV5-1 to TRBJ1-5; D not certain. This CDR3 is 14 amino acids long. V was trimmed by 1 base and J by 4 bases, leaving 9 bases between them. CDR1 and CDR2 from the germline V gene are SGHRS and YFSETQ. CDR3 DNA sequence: TGCGCCAGCAGCTTGTTCGGCGGTAATCAGCCCCAGCATTTT. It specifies CASSLFGGNQPQHF. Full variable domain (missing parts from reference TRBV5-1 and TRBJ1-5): KAGVTQTPRYLIKTRGQQVTLSCSPISGHRSVSWYQQTPGQGLQFLFEYFSETQRNKGNFPGRFSGRQFSNSRSEMNVSTLELGDSALYLCASSLFGGNQPQHFGDGTRLSIL.

The chain's CDR3 is CSVAGVEETQYF. The CDR3 DNA sequence: TGCAGCGTAGCGGGAGTGGAAGAGACCCAGTACTTC. The genes are TRBV29-1 and TRBJ2-5; 8 bases are a match to TRBD2. The germline gives CDR1 SQVTM, CDR2 ANQGSEA. This CDR3 comprises 12 residues. The trim removed 6 bases at V and 3 bases at J, leaving 3 bases unmatched.

In DNA form, the CDR3 reads TGCAGTACTACTAGAGGGGCCGGAAACACCATATATTTT. Amino acid sequence: CSTTRGAGNTIYF. The V call is TRBV20-1, the J call TRBJ1-3, with D possibly TRBD1 on 5 matching bases. The CDR3 has 13 amino acids. Trimming removed 8 bases from V and 4 bases from J, with 15 bases in between. Germline V gives CDR1 DFQATT, CDR2 SNEGSKA (reference sequence).

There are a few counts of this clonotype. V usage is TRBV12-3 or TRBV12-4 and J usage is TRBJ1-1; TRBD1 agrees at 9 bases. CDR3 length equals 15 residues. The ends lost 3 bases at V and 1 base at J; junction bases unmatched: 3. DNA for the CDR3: TGTGCCAGCAGTTTCTCGGGACAGGGGAACACTGAAGCTTTCTTT. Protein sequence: CASSFSGQGNTEAFF.

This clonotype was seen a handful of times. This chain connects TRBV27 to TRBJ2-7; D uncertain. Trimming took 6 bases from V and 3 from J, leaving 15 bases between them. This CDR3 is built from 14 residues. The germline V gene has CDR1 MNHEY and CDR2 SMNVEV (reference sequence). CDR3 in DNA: TGTGCCAGCAGGCAGGCAACAGCCAGCTACGAGCAGTACTTC. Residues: CASRQATASYEQYF.

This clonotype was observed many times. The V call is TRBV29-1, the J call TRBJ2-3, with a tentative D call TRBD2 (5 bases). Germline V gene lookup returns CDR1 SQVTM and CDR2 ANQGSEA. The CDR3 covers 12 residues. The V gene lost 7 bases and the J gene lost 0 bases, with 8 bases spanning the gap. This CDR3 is CSADLSTDTQYF. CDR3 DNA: TGCAGCGCGGACTTGAGCACAGATACGCAGTATTTT.

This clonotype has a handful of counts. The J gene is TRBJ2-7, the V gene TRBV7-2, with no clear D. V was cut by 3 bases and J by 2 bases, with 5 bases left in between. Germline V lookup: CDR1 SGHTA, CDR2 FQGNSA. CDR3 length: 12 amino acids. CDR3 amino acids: CASSFPPYEQYF. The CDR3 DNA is TGTGCCAGCAGCTTCCCCCCCTACGAGCAGTACTTC. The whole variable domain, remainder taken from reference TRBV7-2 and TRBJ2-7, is GAGVSQSPSNKVTEKGKDVELRCDPISGHTALYWYRQSLGQGLEFLIYFQGNSAPDKSGLPSDRFSAERTGGSVSTLTIQRTQQEDSAVYLCASSFPPYEQYFGPGTRLTVT.

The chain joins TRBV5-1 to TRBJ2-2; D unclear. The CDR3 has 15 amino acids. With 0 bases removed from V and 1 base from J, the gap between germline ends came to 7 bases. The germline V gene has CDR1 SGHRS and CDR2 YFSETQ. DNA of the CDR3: TGCGCCAGCAGCTTGGACTCAGGGAACACCGGGGAGCTGTTTTTT. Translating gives CASSLDSGNTGELFF.

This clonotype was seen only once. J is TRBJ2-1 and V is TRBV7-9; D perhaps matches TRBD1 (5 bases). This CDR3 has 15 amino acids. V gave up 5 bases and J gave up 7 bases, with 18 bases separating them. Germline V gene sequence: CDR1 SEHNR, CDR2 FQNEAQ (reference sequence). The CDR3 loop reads CASSQRGPVMNEQFF. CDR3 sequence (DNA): TGTGCCAGCAGCCAAAGGGGTCCAGTAATGAATGAGCAGTTCTTC.

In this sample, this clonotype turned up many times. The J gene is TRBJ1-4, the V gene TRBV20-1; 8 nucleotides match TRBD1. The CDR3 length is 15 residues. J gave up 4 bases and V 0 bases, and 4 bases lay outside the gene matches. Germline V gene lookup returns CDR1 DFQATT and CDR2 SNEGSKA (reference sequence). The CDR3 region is CSARDQGAGNEKLFF. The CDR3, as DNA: TGCAGTGCTAGAGATCAGGGGGCCGGTAATGAAAAACTGTTTTTT.

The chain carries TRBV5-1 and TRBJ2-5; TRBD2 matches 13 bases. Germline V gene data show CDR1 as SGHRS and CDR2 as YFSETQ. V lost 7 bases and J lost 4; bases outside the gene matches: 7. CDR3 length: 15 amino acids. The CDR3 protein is CASSGLAGDGETQYF. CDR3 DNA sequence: TGCGCCAGCTCCGGACTAGCGGGAGACGGAGAGACCCAGTACTTC.

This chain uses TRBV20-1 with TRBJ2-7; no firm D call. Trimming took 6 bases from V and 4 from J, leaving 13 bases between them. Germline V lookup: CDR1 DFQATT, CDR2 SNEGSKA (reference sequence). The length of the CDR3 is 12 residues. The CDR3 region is CSAQIDGYEQYF. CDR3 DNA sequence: TGCAGTGCCCAGATTGACGGATACGAGCAGTACTTC.

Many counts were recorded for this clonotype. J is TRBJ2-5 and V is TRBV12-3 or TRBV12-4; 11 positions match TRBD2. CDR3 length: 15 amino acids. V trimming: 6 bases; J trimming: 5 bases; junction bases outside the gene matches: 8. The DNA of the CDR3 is TGTGCCAGCAGCCCCCGGACTAGCGGGCGCGAGACCCAGTACTTC. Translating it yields CASSPRTSGRETQYF.

The CDR3 sequence: CASSVLVAGYTGELFF. The CDR3 nucleotides read TGCGCCAGCAGCGTACTAGTGGCAGGATACACCGGGGAGCTGTTTTTT. The genes are TRBV4-3 and TRBJ2-2, with TRBD2 as a possible D gene (5 bases). This CDR3 has 16 amino acids. The germline gives CDR1 LGHNA, CDR2 YSLEER. Trimming took off 5 bases at V and 3 bases at J, with 16 bases between the two ends.

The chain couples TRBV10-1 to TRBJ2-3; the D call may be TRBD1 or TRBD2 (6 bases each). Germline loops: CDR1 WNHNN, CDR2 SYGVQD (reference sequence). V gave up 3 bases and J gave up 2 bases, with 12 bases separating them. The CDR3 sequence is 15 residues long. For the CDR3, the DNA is TGCGCCAGCAGTGACCGGGGGCTCTTCACAGATACGCAGTATTTT. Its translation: CASSDRGLFTDTQYF.

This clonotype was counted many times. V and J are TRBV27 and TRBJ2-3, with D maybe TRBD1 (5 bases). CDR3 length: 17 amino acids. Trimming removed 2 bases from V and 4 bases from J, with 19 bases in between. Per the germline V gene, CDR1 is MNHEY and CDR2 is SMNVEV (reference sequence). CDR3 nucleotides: TGTGCCAGCAGTTTAGGGGCTCGGACGGCTCCTCCAGATACGCAGTATTTT. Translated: CASSLGARTAPPDTQYF.

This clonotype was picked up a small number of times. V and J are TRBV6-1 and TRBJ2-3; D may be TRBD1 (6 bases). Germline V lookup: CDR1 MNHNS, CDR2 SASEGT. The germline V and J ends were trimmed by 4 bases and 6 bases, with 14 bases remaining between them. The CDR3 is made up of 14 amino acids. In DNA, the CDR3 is TGTGCCAGCAGTGGGACAGCGCACCTGGATACGCAGTATTTT. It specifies CASSGTAHLDTQYF.

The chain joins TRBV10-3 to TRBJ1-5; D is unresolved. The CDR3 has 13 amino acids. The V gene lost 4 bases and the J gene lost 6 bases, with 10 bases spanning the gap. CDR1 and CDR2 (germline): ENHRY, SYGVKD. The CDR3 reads CAISVDEGQPQHF. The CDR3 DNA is TGTGCCATCAGTGTAGACGAGGGTCAGCCCCAGCATTTT.

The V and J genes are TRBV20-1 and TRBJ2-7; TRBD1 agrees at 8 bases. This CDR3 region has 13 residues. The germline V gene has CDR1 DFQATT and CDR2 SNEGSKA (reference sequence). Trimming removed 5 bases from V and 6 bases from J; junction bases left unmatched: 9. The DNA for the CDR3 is TGCAGTGCTCTGCGGACAGGGCGGGGCGAGCAGTACTTC. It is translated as CSALRTGRGEQYF.

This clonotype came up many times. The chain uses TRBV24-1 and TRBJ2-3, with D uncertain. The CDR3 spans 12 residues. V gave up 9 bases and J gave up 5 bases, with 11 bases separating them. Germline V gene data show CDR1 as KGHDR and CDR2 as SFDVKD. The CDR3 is CATADQIDTQYF. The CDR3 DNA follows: TGTGCCACCGCCGACCAGATAGATACGCAGTATTTT.

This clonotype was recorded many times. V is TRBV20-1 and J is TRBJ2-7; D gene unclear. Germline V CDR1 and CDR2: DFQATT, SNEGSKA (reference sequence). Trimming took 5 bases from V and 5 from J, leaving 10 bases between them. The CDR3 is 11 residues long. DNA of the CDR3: TGCAGTGCTCTGAACTTAGACGAGCAGTACTTC. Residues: CSALNLDEQYF.

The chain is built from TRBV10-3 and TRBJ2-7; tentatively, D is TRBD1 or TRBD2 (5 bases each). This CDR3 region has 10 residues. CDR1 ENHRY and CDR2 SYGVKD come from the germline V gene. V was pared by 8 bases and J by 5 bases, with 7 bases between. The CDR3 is CAIGGDEQYF. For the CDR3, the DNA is TGTGCCATCGGGGGTGACGAGCAGTACTTC.